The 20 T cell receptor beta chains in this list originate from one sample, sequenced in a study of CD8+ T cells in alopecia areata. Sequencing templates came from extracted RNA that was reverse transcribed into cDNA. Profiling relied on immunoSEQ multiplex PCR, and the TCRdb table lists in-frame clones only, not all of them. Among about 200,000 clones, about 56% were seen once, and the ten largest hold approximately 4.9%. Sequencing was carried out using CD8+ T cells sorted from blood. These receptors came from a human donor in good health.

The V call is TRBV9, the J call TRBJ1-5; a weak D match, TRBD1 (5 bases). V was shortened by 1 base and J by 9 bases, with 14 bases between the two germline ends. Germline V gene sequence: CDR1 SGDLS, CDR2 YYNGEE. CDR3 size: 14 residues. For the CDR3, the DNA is TGTGCCAGCAGCGTATCCGGGGGAAATGGGCCCCAGCATTTT. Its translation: CASSVSGGNGPQHF.

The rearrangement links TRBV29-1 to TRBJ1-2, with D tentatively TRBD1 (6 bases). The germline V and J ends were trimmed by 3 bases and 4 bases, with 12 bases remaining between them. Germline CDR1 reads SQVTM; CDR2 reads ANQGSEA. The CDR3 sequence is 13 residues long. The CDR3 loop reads CSVDPGEGYGYTF. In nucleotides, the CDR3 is TGCAGCGTTGATCCAGGGGAAGGCTATGGCTACACCTTC. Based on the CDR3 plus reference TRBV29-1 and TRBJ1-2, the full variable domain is SAVISQKPSRDICQRGTSLTIQCQVDSQVTMMFWYRQQPGQSLTLIATANQGSEATYESGFVIDKFPISRPNLTFSTLTVSNMSPEDSSIYLCSVDPGEGYGYTFGSGTRLTVV.

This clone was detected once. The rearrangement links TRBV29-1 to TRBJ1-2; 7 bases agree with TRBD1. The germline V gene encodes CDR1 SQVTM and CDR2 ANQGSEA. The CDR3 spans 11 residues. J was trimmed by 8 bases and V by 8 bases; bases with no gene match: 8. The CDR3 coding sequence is TGCAGCCCCAGGAAGGGGGCCGGCTACACCTTC. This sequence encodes CSPRKGAGYTF.

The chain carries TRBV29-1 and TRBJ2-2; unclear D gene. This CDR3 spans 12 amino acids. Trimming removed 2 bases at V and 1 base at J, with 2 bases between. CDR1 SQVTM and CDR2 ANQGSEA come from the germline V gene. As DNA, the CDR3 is TGCAGCGTTGAACAGAACACCGGGGAGCTGTTTTTT. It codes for CSVEQNTGELFF.

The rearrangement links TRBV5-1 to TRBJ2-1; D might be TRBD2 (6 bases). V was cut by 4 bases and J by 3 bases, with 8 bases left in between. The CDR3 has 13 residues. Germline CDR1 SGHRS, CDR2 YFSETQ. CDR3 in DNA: TGCGCCAGCAGCGCCGGGGGCTACAATGAGCAGTTCTTC. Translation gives CASSAGGYNEQFF. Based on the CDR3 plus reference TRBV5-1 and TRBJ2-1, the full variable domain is KAGVTQTPRYLIKTRGQQVTLSCSPISGHRSVSWYQQTPGQGLQFLFEYFSETQRNKGNFPGRFSGRQFSNSRSEMNVSTLELGDSALYLCASSAGGYNEQFFGPGTRLTVL.

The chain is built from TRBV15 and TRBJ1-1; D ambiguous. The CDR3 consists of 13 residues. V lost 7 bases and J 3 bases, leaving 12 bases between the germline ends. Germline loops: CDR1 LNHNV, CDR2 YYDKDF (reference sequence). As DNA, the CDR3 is TGTGCCACCACCGGAGGCGGTGACACTGAAGCTTTCTTT. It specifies CATTGGGDTEAFF.

CDR3 in amino acids: CASSVPGLAGDNEQFF. The DNA of the CDR3 is TGTGCCAGCAGCGTCCCCGGGCTAGCGGGGGACAATGAGCAGTTCTTC. This chain connects TRBV9 to TRBJ2-1; 10 nucleotides agree with TRBD2. Looked up from germline, CDR1 is SGDLS and CDR2 is YYNGEE. V lost 2 bases and J lost 5; bases outside the gene matches: 7. The CDR3 covers 16 residues.

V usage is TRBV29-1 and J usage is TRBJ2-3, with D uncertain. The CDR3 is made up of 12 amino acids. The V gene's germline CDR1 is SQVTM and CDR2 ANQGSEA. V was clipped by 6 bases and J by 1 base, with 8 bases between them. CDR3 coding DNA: TGCAGCGTGTGGGATCGCACAGATACGCAGTATTTT. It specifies CSVWDRTDTQYF.

The DNA for the CDR3 is TGTGCCAGCAGTTACAAGGGGGAGCTGAACACTGAAGCTTTCTTT. Translated: CASSYKGELNTEAFF. The chain links TRBV6-5 to TRBJ1-1; tentatively, D is TRBD1 (6 bases). The CDR3 totals 15 residues. Trimming removed 2 bases from V and 0 bases from J, with 10 bases in between. The germline V gene has CDR1 MNHEY and CDR2 SVGAGI.

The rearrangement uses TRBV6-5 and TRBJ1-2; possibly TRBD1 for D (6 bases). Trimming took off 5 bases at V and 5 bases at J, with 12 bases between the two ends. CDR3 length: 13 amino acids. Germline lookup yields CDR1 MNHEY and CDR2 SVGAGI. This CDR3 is CASSQQGLYGYTF. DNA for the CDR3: TGTGCCAGCAGTCAGCAGGGGTTATATGGCTACACCTTC.

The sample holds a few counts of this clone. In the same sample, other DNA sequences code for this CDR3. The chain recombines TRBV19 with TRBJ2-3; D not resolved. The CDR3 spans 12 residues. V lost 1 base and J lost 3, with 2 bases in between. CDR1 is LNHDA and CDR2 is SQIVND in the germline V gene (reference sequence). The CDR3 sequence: CASSIGTDTQYF. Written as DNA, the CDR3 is TGTGCCAGTAGTATAGGAACAGATACGCAGTATTTT.

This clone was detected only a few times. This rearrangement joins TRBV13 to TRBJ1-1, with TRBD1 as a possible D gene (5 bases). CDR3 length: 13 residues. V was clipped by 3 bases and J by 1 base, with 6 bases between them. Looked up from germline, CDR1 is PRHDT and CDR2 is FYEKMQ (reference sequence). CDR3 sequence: CASSLGTNTEAFF. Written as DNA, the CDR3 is TGTGCCAGCAGCTTGGGGACGAACACTGAAGCTTTCTTT.

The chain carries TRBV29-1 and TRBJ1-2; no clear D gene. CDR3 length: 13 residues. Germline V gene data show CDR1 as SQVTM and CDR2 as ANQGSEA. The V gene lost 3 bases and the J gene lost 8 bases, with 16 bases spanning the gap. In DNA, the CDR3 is TGCAGCGTTGACGACCACCCGGGAGGCGGCTACACCTTC. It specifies CSVDDHPGGGYTF.

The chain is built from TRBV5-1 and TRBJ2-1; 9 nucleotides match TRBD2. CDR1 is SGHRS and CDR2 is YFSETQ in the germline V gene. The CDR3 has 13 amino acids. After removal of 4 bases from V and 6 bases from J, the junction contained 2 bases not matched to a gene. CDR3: CASSRAGGNEQFF. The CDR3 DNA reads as TGCGCCAGCAGCCGAGCGGGGGGCAATGAGCAGTTCTTC.

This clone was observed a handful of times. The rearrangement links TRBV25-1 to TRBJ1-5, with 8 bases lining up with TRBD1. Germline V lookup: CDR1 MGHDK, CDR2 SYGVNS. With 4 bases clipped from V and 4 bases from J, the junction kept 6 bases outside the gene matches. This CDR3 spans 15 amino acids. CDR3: CASSGRGLGNQPQHF. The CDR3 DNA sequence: TGTGCCAGCAGTGGCAGGGGGCTGGGGAATCAGCCCCAGCATTTT. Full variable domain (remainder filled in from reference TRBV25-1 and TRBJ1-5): EADIYQTPRYLVIGTGKKITLECSQTMGHDKMYWYQQDPGMELHLIHYSYGVNSTEKGDLSSESTVSRIRTEHFPLTLESARPSHTSQYLCASSGRGLGNQPQHFGDGTRLSIL.

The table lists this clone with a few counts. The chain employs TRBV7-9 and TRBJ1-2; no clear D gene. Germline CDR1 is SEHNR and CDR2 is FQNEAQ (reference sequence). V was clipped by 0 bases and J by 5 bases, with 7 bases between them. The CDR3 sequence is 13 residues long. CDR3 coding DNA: TGTGCCAGCAGCTTAGCAGACTTATATGGCTACACCTTC. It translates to CASSLADLYGYTF.

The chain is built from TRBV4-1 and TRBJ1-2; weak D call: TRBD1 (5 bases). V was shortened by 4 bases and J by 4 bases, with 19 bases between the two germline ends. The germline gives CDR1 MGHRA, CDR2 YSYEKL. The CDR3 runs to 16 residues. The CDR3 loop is CASSLRAGEDGYGYTF. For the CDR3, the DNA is TGCGCCAGCAGCCTCAGGGCCGGGGAGGATGGCTATGGCTACACCTTC.

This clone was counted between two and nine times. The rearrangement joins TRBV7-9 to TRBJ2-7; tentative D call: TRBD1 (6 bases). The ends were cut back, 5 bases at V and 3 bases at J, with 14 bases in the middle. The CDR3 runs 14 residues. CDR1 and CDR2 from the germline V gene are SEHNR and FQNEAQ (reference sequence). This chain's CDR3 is CASSDEQGIYEQYF. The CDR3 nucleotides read TGTGCCAGCAGCGACGAGCAGGGGATCTACGAGCAGTACTTC.

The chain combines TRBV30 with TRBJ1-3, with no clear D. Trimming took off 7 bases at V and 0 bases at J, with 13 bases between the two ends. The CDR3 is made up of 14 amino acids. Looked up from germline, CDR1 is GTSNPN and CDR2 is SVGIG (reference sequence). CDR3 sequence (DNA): TGTGCCTTGCGAGACACGAGCTCTGGAAACACCATATATTTT. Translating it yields CALRDTSSGNTIYF.

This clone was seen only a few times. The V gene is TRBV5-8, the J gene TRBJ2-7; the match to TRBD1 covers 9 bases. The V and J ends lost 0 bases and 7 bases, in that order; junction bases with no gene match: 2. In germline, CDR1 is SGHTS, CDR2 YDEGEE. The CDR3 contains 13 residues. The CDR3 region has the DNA TGTGCCAGCAGCTTGGAGGACAGGGGAGAGCAGTACTTC. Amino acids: CASSLEDRGEQYF.